The clone carrying this T cell receptor (beta chain) has at least ten counts. Its target is not known. This sample is drawn from a study of response to subunit inactivated influenza vaccine. Trimming cost V 6 bases and J 6 bases, with 11 bases left between them. The CDR3 is made up of 13 amino acids. The V gene's germline CDR1 is LGHNA and CDR2 YSLEER. TCRdb re-called the RT-PCR reads with MiXCR, one entry per CDR3 protein. Among around 580,000 distinct CDR3 sequences listed, 11% to 15% were seen once. Study-level points and caveats: Only a handful of new T cells, the authors suggested, are recruited with each seasonal influenza vaccination.

The specimen was PBMCs from blood, collected roughly 13 days after vaccination. This sequence joins TRBV4-3 and TRBJ2-2; D not certain. This receptor was obtained from a man aged 45-65 years who received an inactivated influenza vaccine. CDR3 bases: TGCGCCAGCAGGGAAGACTTGGCCGGGGAGCTGTTTTTT. Amino acid sequence: CASREDLAGELFF.